This TCR beta chain was found in a study of T-cell memory formation after mild COVID-19. Study background: TCR clusters were mostly donor specific.

Trimming stripped 2 bases from V and 8 bases from J, with 12 bases between. There are 13 residues in the CDR3. The V gene's germline CDR1 is LGHDT and CDR2 YNNKEL (reference sequence). From 5'RACE with constant-segment primers came TCR alpha and TCR beta cDNA libraries that carried sample barcodes and UMIs. In TCRdb, the 5' RACE reads were re-called with MiXCR into one record per CDR3 protein. The repertoire holds roughly 280,000 distinct CDR3 sequences, with over 7% as singletons. Overall study results and limits: Day 15 to 85 contracting clones showed balanced CD4/CD8; later expanders leaned CD4+. Shrinking CD4+ clones resided mostly in CM and EM, and CD8+ ones in EMRA.

Concerning this clonotype itself: The antigen remains unidentified.

The sample was PBMCs or a T cell subset sorted from them (not recorded which). V gene TRBV3-1 combines with J gene TRBJ1-1; D remains unclear. This receptor was taken from a man aged 18 to 29 who had mild COVID-19 (a few samples of this study predate the infection). Cell type and time point are not known. For the CDR3, the DNA is TGTGCCAGCAGCCAACGGGCGTCTGGAGAAGCTTTCTTT. Encoded protein: CASSQRASGEAFF.